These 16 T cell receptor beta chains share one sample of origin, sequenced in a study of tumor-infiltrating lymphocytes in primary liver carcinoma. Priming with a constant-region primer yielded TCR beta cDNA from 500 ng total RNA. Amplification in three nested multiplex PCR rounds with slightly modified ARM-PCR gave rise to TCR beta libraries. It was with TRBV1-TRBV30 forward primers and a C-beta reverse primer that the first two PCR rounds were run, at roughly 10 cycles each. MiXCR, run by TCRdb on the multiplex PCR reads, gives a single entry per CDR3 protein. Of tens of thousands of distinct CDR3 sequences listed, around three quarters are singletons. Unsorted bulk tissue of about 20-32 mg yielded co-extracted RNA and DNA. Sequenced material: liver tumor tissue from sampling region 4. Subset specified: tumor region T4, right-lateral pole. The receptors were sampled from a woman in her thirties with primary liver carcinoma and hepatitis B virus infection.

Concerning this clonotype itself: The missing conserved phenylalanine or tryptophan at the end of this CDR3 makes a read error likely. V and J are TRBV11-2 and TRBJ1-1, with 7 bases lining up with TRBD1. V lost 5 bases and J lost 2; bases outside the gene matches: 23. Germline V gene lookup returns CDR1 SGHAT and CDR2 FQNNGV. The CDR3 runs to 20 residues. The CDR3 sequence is CASSARERGRRRWNNTEAFS. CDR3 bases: TGTGCCAGCAGCGCTCGGGAGAGGGGGCGCAGGAGGTGGAATAACACTGAAGCTTTCTCT.

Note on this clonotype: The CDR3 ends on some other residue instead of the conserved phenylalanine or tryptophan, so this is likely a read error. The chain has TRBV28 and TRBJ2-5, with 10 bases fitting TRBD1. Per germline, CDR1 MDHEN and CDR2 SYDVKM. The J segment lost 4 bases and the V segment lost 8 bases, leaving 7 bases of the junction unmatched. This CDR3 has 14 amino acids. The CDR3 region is CASCNRDRGETQYL. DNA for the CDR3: TGTGCCAGCTGTAACCGGGACAGGGGAGAGACCCAGTACCTC.

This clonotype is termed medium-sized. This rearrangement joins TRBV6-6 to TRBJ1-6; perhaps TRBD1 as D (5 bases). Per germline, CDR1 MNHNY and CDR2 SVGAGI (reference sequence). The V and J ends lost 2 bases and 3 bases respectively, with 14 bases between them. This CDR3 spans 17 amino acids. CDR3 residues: CASSYGSGLNYNSPLHF. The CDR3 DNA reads TGTGCCAGCAGTTACGGATCAGGGCTTAACTATAATTCACCCCTCCACTTT.

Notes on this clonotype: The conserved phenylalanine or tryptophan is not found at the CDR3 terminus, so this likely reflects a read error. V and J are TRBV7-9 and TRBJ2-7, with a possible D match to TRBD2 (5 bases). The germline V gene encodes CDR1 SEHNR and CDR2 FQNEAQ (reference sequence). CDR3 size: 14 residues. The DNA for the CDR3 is TGCGCCAGCGGCCCCGAGGGATACTCCTACGAGCAGTACATC. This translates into CASGPEGYSYEQYI.

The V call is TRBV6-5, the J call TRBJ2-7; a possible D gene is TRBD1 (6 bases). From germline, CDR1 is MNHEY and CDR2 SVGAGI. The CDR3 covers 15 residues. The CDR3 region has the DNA TGTACCAACAGTAACAAGGACAGCAGCTCCTACGAGCAGTACTTC. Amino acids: CTNSNKDSSSYEQYF.

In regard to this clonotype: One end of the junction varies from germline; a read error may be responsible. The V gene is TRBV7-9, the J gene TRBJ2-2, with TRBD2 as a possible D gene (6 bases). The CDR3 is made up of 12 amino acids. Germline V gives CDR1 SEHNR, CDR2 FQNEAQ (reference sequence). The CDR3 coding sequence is TGTGCCAGCAGCTCAAGGGGCGGGAAGCTGTTTTTT. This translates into CASSSRGGKLFF.

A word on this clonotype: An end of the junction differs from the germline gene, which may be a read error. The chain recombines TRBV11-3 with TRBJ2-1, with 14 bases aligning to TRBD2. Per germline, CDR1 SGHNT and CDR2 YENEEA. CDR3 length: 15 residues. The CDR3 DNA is TGTGCCAACAGCAGACTAGCGGGGGGGGCGTATGAGCAGTTCTTC. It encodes CANSRLAGGAYEQFF.

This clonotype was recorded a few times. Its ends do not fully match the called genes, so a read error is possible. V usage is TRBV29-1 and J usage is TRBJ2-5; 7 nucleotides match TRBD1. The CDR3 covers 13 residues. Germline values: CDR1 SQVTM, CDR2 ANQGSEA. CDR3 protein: CRVVNRGQETQYF. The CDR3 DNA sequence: TGCAGGGTCGTCAACAGGGGCCAAGAGACCCAATACTTC.

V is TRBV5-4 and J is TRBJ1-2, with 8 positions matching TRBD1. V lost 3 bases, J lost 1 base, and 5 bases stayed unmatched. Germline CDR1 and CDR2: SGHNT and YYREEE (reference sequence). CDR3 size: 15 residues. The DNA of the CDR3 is TGTGCCAGCAGCTCACTGACAGGGGATAACTATGGCTACACCTTC. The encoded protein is CASSSLTGDNYGYTF.

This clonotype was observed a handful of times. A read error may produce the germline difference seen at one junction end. CDR3 bases: TGTGCCAGCAGCCGACTAGCGGGGGGGGGGTACGAGCAGTTGTTT. This encodes CASSRLAGGGYEQLF. This chain uses TRBV11-3 with TRBJ2-1, with 14 bases that match TRBD2. The V gene's germline CDR1 is SGHNT and CDR2 YENEEA. This CDR3 comprises 15 residues.

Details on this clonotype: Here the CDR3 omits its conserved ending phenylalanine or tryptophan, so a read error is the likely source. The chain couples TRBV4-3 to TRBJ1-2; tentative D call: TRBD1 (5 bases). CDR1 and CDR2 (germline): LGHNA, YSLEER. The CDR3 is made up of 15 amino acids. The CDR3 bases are TGCTCCAGCAACCAAGATTGGGGCAGGGTGAATGGCTACACCTAC. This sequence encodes CSSNQDWGRVNGYTY.

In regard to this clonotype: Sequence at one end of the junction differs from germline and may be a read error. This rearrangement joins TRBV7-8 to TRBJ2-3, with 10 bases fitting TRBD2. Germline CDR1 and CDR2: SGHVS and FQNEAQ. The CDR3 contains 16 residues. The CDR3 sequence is CVSSLGAGGSGHTQYF. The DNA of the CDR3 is TGTGTCAGCAGCTTAGGAGCGGGAGGGTCTGGTCATACGCAGTATTTT.

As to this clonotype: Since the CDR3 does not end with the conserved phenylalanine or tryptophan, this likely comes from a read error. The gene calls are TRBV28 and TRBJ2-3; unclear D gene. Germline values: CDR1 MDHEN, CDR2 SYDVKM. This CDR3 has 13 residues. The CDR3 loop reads CTSSFNSADMQYS. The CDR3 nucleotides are TGTACCAGCAGTTTTAACAGCGCTGATATGCAGTATTCT.

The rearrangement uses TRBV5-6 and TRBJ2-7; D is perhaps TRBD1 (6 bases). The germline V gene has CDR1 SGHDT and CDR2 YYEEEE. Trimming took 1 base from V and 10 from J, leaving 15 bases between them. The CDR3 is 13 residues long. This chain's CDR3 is CASSLRTELSQYF. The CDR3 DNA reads TGTGCCAGCAGCTTGCGGACAGAGCTATCACAGTACTTC.

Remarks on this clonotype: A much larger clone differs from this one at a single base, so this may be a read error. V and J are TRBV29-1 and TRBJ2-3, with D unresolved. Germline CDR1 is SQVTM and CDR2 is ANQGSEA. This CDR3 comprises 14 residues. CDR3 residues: CSPLSESLADTQYF. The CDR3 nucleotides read TGCAGCCCCCTCTCAGAAAGCCTTGCAGATACGCAGTATTTC.

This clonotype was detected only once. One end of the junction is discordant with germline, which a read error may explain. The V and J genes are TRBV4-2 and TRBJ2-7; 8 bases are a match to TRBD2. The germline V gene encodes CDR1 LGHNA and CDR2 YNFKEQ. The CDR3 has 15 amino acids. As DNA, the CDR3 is TGTGCCAGCAGCCAAAGGACTAGCCTCTCTTACGAACAGTACTTC. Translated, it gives CASSQRTSLSYEQYF.